This is a list of T cell receptor beta chains from one sample in a study of early T cells in non-severe SARS-CoV-2 infection. MiXCR was run by TCRdb on the 5' RACE reads, yielding one entry per CDR3 protein. The table includes some 57,000 distinct CDR3 sequences, 10% detected once. Sequenced input: whole blood. The source of these receptors is an adult who was a healthcare worker with PCR-confirmed SARS-CoV-2 infection or an uninfected control (not recorded which). CDR3s include the opening cysteine and the closing phenylalanine or tryptophan. Clone size is not always given. Where it is, it says once, few, many or a class for expanded clones.

V gene: TRBV2; clone size: few; J gene: TRBJ1-3; CDR3 protein: CASYISSGNTIYF
V gene: TRBV10-3; clone size: many; J gene: TRBJ1-2; CDR3 protein: CASRPDNYGYTF
V gene: TRBV11-3; clone size: few; J gene: TRBJ2-3; CDR3 protein: CASSSGDTLTSDTQYF
V gene: TRBV5-1; clone size: few; J gene: TRBJ2-3; CDR3 protein: CASSSDPGIADTQYF
V gene: TRBV5-4; clone size: -; J gene: TRBJ2-5; CDR3 protein: CASREEYQETQYF
V gene: TRBV30; clone size: -; J gene: TRBJ1-2; CDR3 protein: CAWSPLGVGYTF
V gene: TRBV6-5; clone size: many; J gene: TRBJ1-1; CDR3 protein: CASKGPKQGAFF
V gene: TRBV7-8; clone size: few; J gene: TRBJ1-2; CDR3 protein: CASSLGYTGTGGSSQYGYTF
V gene: TRBV7-8; clone size: many; J gene: TRBJ1-1; CDR3 protein: CASSSYGRGRGNTEAFF
V gene: TRBV6-2/TRBV6-3; clone size: -; J gene: TRBJ2-7; CDR3 protein: CASSTWGTASSYEQYF
V gene: TRBV11-1; clone size: many; J gene: TRBJ2-5; CDR3 protein: CASSPDAGLRETQYF
V gene: TRBV7-9; clone size: -; J gene: TRBJ2-3; CDR3 protein: CASSLAGPSATDTQYF
V gene: TRBV9; clone size: few; J gene: TRBJ2-7; CDR3 protein: CASSGPIAGFHEQYF
V gene: TRBV12-3/TRBV12-4; clone size: many; J gene: TRBJ1-1; CDR3 protein: CASSPQTGGHTEAFF
V gene: TRBV5-1; clone size: few; J gene: TRBJ2-3; CDR3 protein: CASSPTLPAGGTDTQYF
V gene: TRBV6-5; clone size: many; J gene: TRBJ2-3; CDR3 protein: CASSWGRADTQYF
V gene: TRBV24-1; clone size: -; J gene: TRBJ2-7; CDR3 protein: CATSDLMGTSYEQYF
V gene: TRBV21-1; clone size: many; J gene: TRBJ2-5; CDR3 protein: CASSKVLDSQETQYF
V gene: TRBV3-1; clone size: few; J gene: TRBJ2-3; CDR3 protein: CASSQGRNTDTQYF
V gene: TRBV29-1; clone size: few; J gene: TRBJ2-7; CDR3 protein: CSVGTANYEQYF
V gene: TRBV7-9; clone size: many; J gene: TRBJ1-6; CDR3 protein: CASSLTGSSYNSPLHF
V gene: TRBV14; clone size: many; J gene: TRBJ2-3; CDR3 protein: CASSLGVRDTQYF
V gene: TRBV3-1; clone size: many; J gene: TRBJ2-1; CDR3 protein: CASSPPGGPHEQFF
V gene: TRBV10-3; clone size: many; J gene: TRBJ2-5; CDR3 protein: CAISGSVSGTQYF
V gene: TRBV10-2; clone size: -; J gene: TRBJ2-2; CDR3 protein: CASIWTSGTNTGELFF
V gene: TRBV12-3/TRBV12-4; clone size: -; J gene: TRBJ2-7; CDR3 protein: CASSFSSGIYEQYF
V gene: TRBV25-1; clone size: -; J gene: TRBJ2-5; CDR3 protein: CASSYYGETQYF
V gene: TRBV29-1; clone size: many; J gene: TRBJ2-5; CDR3 protein: CSAAPAAQETQYF
V gene: TRBV27; clone size: -; J gene: TRBJ2-1; CDR3 protein: CASSLGREGNEQFF
V gene: TRBV5-1; clone size: -; J gene: TRBJ1-4; CDR3 protein: CASSPQGGPNEKLFF
V gene: TRBV29-1; clone size: many; J gene: TRBJ2-1; CDR3 protein: CSVDLGGVSSEFF
V gene: TRBV29-1; clone size: few; J gene: TRBJ2-1; CDR3 protein: CSVAVLERKLF
V gene: TRBV5-5; clone size: many; J gene: TRBJ1-1; CDR3 protein: CASSPSGISGYTEAFF
V gene: TRBV24-1; clone size: many; J gene: TRBJ1-5; CDR3 protein: CATSDPYQPQHF
V gene: TRBV20-1; clone size: few; J gene: TRBJ1-5; CDR3 protein: CSARSSRHSNQPQHF
V gene: TRBV14; clone size: few; J gene: TRBJ2-5; CDR3 protein: CASSQERAGETQYF
V gene: TRBV25-1; clone size: many; J gene: TRBJ2-5; CDR3 protein: CASSGQDSQETQYF